The text below deals with one T cell receptor (beta chain). Germline lookup yields CDR1 SQVTM and CDR2 ANQGSEA. The ends were cut back, 6 bases at V and 0 bases at J, with 12 bases in the middle. CDR3 size: 14 residues. The sample comes from a study of CD8+ T cells in alopecia areata. Study details: Treated patients swallowed 5 to 10 mg of oral tofacitinib twice daily.

The study team obtained lesional scalp punch biopsies and peripheral blood from alopecia areata patients. RNA, once extracted, was reverse transcribed into cDNA for use as the sequencing template. Only in-frame clones appear in the TCRdb table, and some are missing; sequencing was by immunoSEQ multiplex PCR. Of about 97,000 clones in the sample, roughly 41% were seen once. This sequence joins TRBV29-1 and TRBJ1-3; D is unresolved. This sequence was found in a human donor with alopecia areata. Sequencing was performed on CD4+ T cells sorted from blood. In DNA form, the CDR3 reads TGCAGCGTGCGGACGGGGAGCTCTGGAAACACCATATATTTT. Translation: CSVRTGSSGNTIYF.